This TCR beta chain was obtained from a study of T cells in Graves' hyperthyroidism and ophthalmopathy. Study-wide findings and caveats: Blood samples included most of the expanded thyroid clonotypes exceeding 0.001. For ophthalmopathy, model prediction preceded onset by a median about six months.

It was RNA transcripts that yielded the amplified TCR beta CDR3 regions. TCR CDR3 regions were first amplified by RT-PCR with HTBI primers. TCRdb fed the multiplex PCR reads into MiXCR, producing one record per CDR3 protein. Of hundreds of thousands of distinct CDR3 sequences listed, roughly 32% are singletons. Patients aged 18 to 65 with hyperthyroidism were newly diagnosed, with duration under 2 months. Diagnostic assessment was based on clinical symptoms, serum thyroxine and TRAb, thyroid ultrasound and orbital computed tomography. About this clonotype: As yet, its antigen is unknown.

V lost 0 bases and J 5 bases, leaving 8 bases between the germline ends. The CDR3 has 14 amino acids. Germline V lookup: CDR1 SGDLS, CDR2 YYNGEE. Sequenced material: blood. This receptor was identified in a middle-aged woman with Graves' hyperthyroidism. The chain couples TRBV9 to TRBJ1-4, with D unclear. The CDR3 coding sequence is TGTGCCAGCAGCGTAGATCCCGGGAATGAAAAACTGTTTTTT. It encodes CASSVDPGNEKLFF.